One and the same sample provided the 18 T cell receptor beta chains below, sequenced in a study of blood T cell repertoires in COVID-19. Profiling relied on immunoSEQ multiplex PCR, and the TCRdb table lists in-frame clones only, not all of them. Of 150,000 to 200,000 clones listed, roughly nine tenths are singletons. Specimen: peripheral blood. Receptors originate from a man between 65 and 80 years old with acute or convalescent COVID-19.

This sequence joins TRBV5-8 and TRBJ2-1; no clear D gene. Germline CDR1 reads SGHTS; CDR2 reads YDEGEE. Trimming left V 1 base short and J 0 bases short, with 17 bases between. The CDR3 extends over 18 amino acids. As DNA, the CDR3 is TGTGCCAGCAGCTTGAGCCAAAACCTCTATTACTCCTACAATGAGCAGTTCTTC. This sequence encodes CASSLSQNLYYSYNEQFF.

J is TRBJ2-1 and V is TRBV10-3; weak D call: TRBD1 (5 bases). The V gene lost 2 bases and the J gene lost 5 bases, with 13 bases spanning the gap. CDR1 and CDR2 (germline): ENHRY, SYGVKD. This CDR3 region has 15 residues. CDR3 amino acids: CAISEPSIGDNEQFF. The CDR3 bases are TGTGCCATCAGTGAGCCGAGTATAGGGGACAATGAGCAGTTCTTC.

The V call is TRBV4-3, the J call TRBJ2-6, with D possibly matching TRBD1 (6 bases). The CDR3 extends over 19 amino acids. The germline gives CDR1 LGHNA, CDR2 YSLEER. Trimming stripped 3 bases from V and 0 bases from J, with 18 bases between. CDR3: CASSQEGGLGFSGANVLTF. In DNA, the CDR3 is TGCGCCAGCAGCCAGGAAGGGGGTCTTGGCTTCTCTGGGGCCAACGTCCTGACTTTC.

About this clone itself: At the DNA level, this CDR3 is encoded by other sequences in the same sample as well. J is TRBJ2-7 and V is TRBV10-1; D call uncertain. This CDR3 is 14 amino acids long. V lost 3 bases and J lost 5, with 14 bases in between. Germline CDR1 reads WNHNN; CDR2 reads SYGVQD (reference sequence). CDR3 residues: CASSESQFLDEQYF. Written as DNA, the CDR3 is TGCGCCAGCAGTGAATCGCAGTTCCTTGACGAGCAGTACTTC.

This rearrangement joins TRBV6-6 to TRBJ2-7; perhaps TRBD1 as D (6 bases). Germline V gives CDR1 MNHNY, CDR2 SVGAGI (reference sequence). This CDR3 region has 14 residues. Trimming removed 5 bases from V and 1 base from J, with 12 bases in between. The DNA of the CDR3 is TGTGCCAGCAGTAATCCCGGACAGTCCTACGAGCAGTACTTC. This codes for CASSNPGQSYEQYF.

This rearrangement joins TRBV5-1 to TRBJ2-5; 8 nucleotides align to TRBD1. Trimming at V came to 0 bases and at J to 5 bases, leaving 3 bases not matched to a gene. CDR1 and CDR2 (germline): SGHRS, YFSETQ. The CDR3 sequence is 14 residues long. The CDR3 is CASSLGTGGETQYF. Here the CDR3 DNA reads TGCGCCAGCAGCTTGGGAACAGGGGGGGAGACCCAGTACTTC.

The J gene is TRBJ1-2, the V gene TRBV11-2; a weak D match, TRBD1 (5 bases). The CDR3 totals 14 residues. In germline, CDR1 is SGHAT, CDR2 FQNNGV. Deletions cut 5 bases from V and 4 bases from J, with 14 bases between. The CDR3 here is CASSPGLIPYGYTF. The CDR3 DNA reads TGTGCCAGCAGCCCGGGACTGATCCCCTATGGCTACACCTTC.

The chain has TRBV4-1 and TRBJ2-3; 10 bases are shared with TRBD1. J was trimmed by 7 bases and V by 0 bases; bases with no gene match: 10. The CDR3 extends over 17 amino acids. Germline V gives CDR1 MGHRA, CDR2 YSYEKL. The CDR3 nucleotides are TGCGCCAGCAGCCAAGAGCCTCCGGGACAGGGGAGGAATACGCAGTATTTT. Amino acids: CASSQEPPGQGRNTQYF.

V and J are TRBV5-6 and TRBJ2-2, with a tentative D call TRBD2 (7 bases). The length of the CDR3 is 16 residues. The V and J ends lost 3 bases and 4 bases respectively, with 16 bases between them. Germline loops: CDR1 SGHDT, CDR2 YYEEEE. As DNA, the CDR3 is TGTGCCAGCAGCTGGGGACACGGGGAGGGCACCGGGGAGCTGTTTTTT. Its protein is CASSWGHGEGTGELFF.

This sequence joins TRBV5-1 and TRBJ2-3; 7 bases are a match to TRBD2. The ends lost 2 bases at V and 3 bases at J; junction bases unmatched: 0. CDR1 and CDR2 (germline): SGHRS, YFSETQ. The CDR3 has 13 residues. CDR3 amino acids: CASSFGGTDTQYF. The CDR3, as DNA: TGCGCCAGCAGCTTCGGGGGGACAGATACGCAGTATTTT.

J is TRBJ2-1 and V is TRBV28, with D tentatively TRBD2 (6 bases). The CDR3 contains 15 residues. CDR1 and CDR2 from the germline V gene are MDHEN and SYDVKM. Trimming shortened V by 4 bases and J by 1 base, and 11 bases separated the two germline ends. The CDR3 sequence is CASSWAGRSYNEQFF. The CDR3 DNA is TGTGCCAGCAGTTGGGCAGGGAGGTCCTACAATGAGCAGTTCTTC.

The chain links TRBV4-1 to TRBJ1-1, with D maybe TRBD1 (5 bases). The CDR3 totals 14 residues. The V end was cut by 4 bases, the J end by 2 bases, with 11 bases between. Germline CDR1 MGHRA, CDR2 YSYEKL. CDR3 nucleotide sequence: TGCGCCAGCAGCCTCCTACAGGTTAACACTGAAGCTTTCTTT. Translated, it gives CASSLLQVNTEAFF.

This clone was found once. V gene TRBV4-2 combines with J gene TRBJ1-5; 7 bases align to TRBD1. The CDR3 consists of 15 residues. In germline, CDR1 is LGHNA, CDR2 YNFKEQ. V trimming: 4 bases; J trimming: 3 bases; junction bases outside the gene matches: 6. For the CDR3, the DNA is TGTGCCAGCAGCCCCGGGACAGAAAACAATCAGCCCCAGCATTTT. Encoded protein: CASSPGTENNQPQHF.

This rearrangement joins TRBV5-4 to TRBJ2-5; 8 positions agree with TRBD2. V lost 4 bases, J lost 3 bases, and 2 bases stayed unmatched. This CDR3 contains 13 residues. The V gene's germline CDR1 is SGHNT and CDR2 YYREEE (reference sequence). The CDR3 nucleotides are TGTGCCAGCAGCCCGGGGGGGGAAGAGACCCAGTACTTC. Translating it yields CASSPGGEETQYF.

The sample holds a few counts of this clone. The rearrangement links TRBV12-3 or TRBV12-4 to TRBJ1-1; unclear D gene. The CDR3 spans 13 residues. The V end lost 2 bases, the J end lost 3 bases, and 7 bases lay between the germline ends. The CDR3 coding sequence is TGTGCCAGCAGTTTAAGGGAGGACACTGAAGCTTTCTTT. This gives the protein CASSLREDTEAFF.

The V call is TRBV28, the J call TRBJ1-5, with 8 bases that match TRBD1. Trimming removed 6 bases from V and 9 bases from J; junction bases left unmatched: 7. The germline V gene encodes CDR1 MDHEN and CDR2 SYDVKM. The CDR3 contains 13 residues. CDR3 sequence reads: CASRETGDRPQHF. In DNA, the CDR3 is TGTGCCAGCAGAGAGACAGGGGATCGGCCCCAGCATTTT.

The CDR3 nucleotides are TGCGCCAGCAGTGCTGTGGACATCTCCTACGAGCAGTACTTC. This gives the protein CASSAVDISYEQYF. The chain has TRBV10-2 and TRBJ2-7; perhaps TRBD1 as D (5 bases). This CDR3 region has 14 residues. Trimming left V 4 bases short and J 0 bases short, with 10 bases between. CDR1 WSHSY and CDR2 SAAADI come from the germline V gene.

This chain joins TRBV28 and TRBJ1-1, with a weak D call TRBD1 (6 bases). CDR1 and CDR2 (germline): MDHEN, SYDVKM. CDR3 length: 13 residues. With 5 bases removed from V and 4 bases from J, the gap between germline ends came to 11 bases. The CDR3 reads CASSPGVFTEAFF. The CDR3, as DNA: TGTGCCAGCAGTCCAGGGGTTTTCACTGAAGCTTTCTTT.